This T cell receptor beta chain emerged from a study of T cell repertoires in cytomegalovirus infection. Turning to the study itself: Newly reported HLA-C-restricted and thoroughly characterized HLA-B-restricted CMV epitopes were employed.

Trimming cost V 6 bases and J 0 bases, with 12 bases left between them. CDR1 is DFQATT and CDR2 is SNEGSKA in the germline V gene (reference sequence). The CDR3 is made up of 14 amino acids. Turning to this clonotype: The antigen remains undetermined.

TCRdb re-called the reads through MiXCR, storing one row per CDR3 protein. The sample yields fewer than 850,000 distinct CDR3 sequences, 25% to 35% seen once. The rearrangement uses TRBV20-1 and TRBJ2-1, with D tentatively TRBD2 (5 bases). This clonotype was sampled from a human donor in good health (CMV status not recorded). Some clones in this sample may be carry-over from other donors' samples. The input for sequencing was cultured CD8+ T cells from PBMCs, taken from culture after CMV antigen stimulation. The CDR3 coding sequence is TGCAGTGCCCGGACTGTAAGCTCCTACAATGAGCAGTTCTTC. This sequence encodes CSARTVSSYNEQFF.